A single sample gave rise to the 22 T cell receptor beta chains below, sequenced in a study of T cells in women clearing cervical HPV infection. Measured with immunoSEQ multiplex PCR; TCRdb has only the in-frame clones, and not every one. The sample has around 20,000 clones. Sample: blood buffy coat. All receptors come from a woman between 18 and 70 years old with a cervical HPV16 infection that either progressed to CIN3+ or cleared (not recorded which).

In regard to this clone: With the read ending 3 residues before the CDR3 end, the germline J gene is used to fill in that end. The chain employs TRBV7-9 and TRBJ1-5, with D perhaps matching TRBD1 (6 bases). The germline gives CDR1 SEHNR, CDR2 FQNEAQ (reference sequence). V gave up 1 base and J gave up 5 bases, with 12 bases separating them. The CDR3 runs to 15 residues. CDR3 DNA, as far as it was read: TGTGCCAGCAGCTTAGAGGGGGTGGTCGATCAGCCC. Translating gives CASSLEGVVDQP. The complete CDR3 protein is CASSLEGVVDQPQHF.

As for this clone: The read comes to an end 3 residues before the CDR3 does, leaving the germline J gene to fill in the end. The V gene is TRBV20-1, the J gene TRBJ2-7; the D is unclear. Germline V gene data show CDR1 as DFQATT and CDR2 as SNEGSKA (reference sequence). This CDR3 has 12 amino acids. The V and J ends lost 5 bases and 1 base respectively, with 9 bases between them. CDR3 protein: CSAAALSYEQYF. CDR3 bases read: TGCAGTGCTGCGGCACTATCCTACGAG.

In the case of this clone: The read terminates 3 residues ahead of where the CDR3 ends, so the germline J gene completes it. This sequence joins TRBV2 and TRBJ1-5; a possible D gene is TRBD1 (6 bases). The CDR3 covers 14 residues. Germline CDR1 and CDR2: SNHLY and FYNNEI. The sequenced part of the CDR3 DNA is TGTGCCAGCAGTGAACGAGGCAGGGGTGAACCC. As protein: CASSERGRGEP. The complete CDR3 sequence is CASSERGRGEPQHF.

As to this clone: The CDR3 extends 3 residues past the end of the read, so its final part is completed from the germline J gene. The chain uses TRBV5-1 and TRBJ2-1; 8 bases fit TRBD1. The length of the CDR3 is 14 residues. V was pared by 0 bases and J by 6 bases, with 2 bases of the junction left unmatched. The V gene's germline CDR1 is SGHRS and CDR2 YFSETQ. The CDR3 region is CASSLGQGANEQFF. CDR3 DNA, as far as it was read: TGCGCCAGCAGCTTGGGGCAGGGGGCCAATGAG.

With respect to this clone: With the read ending 3 residues before the CDR3 end, the germline J gene is used to fill in that end. The chain has TRBV19 and TRBJ2-1; TRBD1 might be the D (6 bases). Between the trimmed V and J ends, which lost 3 bases and 4 bases, there was a span of 10 bases. The CDR3 is 14 amino acids. CDR1 and CDR2 from the germline V gene are LNHDA and SQIVND (reference sequence). The sequenced CDR3 bases are TGTGCCAGTAGTATTCAACAGGGTTACAATGAG. It translates to CASSIQQGYNE. Given in full, the CDR3 is CASSIQQGYNEQFF.

About this clone: The read gets to within 3 residues of the CDR3 end, and the germline J gene fills in the rest. The gene calls are TRBV28 and TRBJ1-1, with a possible D match to TRBD1 (6 bases). The germline gives CDR1 MDHEN, CDR2 SYDVKM. The CDR3 length is 14 residues. CDR3 region: CASSPSRGGGKAFF. The CDR3 DNA, read in part, is TGTGCCAGCAGTCCAAGTAGGGGGGGTGGAAAA.

Turning to this clone: With the read ending 3 residues before the CDR3 end, the germline J gene is used to fill in that end. The gene calls are TRBV29-1 and TRBJ1-5; 12 bases agree with TRBD1. The ends lost 7 bases at V and 6 bases at J; junction bases unmatched: 10. Germline CDR1 reads SQVTM; CDR2 reads ANQGSEA. CDR3 length equals 15 residues. Here the CDR3 reads CSANRDRGQGQPQHF. CDR3 DNA, as far as it was read: TGCAGCGCGAACCGGGACAGGGGGCAGGGTCAGCCC.

Note on this clone: The read comes to an end 3 residues before the CDR3 does, leaving the germline J gene to fill in the end. The V call is TRBV7-9, the J call TRBJ1-1; D may be TRBD1 (6 bases). CDR1 and CDR2 (germline): SEHNR, FQNEAQ (reference sequence). This CDR3 spans 13 amino acids. V lost 4 bases and J 3 bases, leaving 9 bases between the germline ends. The CDR3 DNA, read in part, is TGTGCCAGCAGCTCCCGACAGGACACTGAA. This encodes CASSSRQDTE. The whole CDR3 protein reads CASSSRQDTEAFF.

As regards this clone: The read ends 3 residues early relative to the CDR3; the germline J gene fills the gap. The chain carries TRBV30 and TRBJ1-2; weak D call: TRBD1 (5 bases). V was pared by 0 bases and J by 4 bases, with 12 bases between. This CDR3 comprises 14 residues. Germline CDR1 is GTSNPN and CDR2 is SVGIG (reference sequence). Incomplete CDR3 DNA: TGTGCCTGGAGTGTACAGGCACCGTTCTATGGC. It specifies CAWSVQAPFYG. The whole CDR3 sequence reads CAWSVQAPFYGYTF.

The CDR3 spells CASSLVGLANYNEQFF. The covered CDR3 bases are TGTGCCAGCAGCTTAGTAGGACTAGCGAACTACAATGAG. This chain connects TRBV13 to TRBJ2-1, with 9 nucleotides matching TRBD2. The read terminates 3 residues before the CDR3 end, so the remaining end is supplied by the germline J gene. Unmatched junction bases numbered 4, after V lost 1 base and J lost 3 bases. CDR1 PRHDT and CDR2 FYEKMQ come from the germline V gene (reference sequence). The CDR3 runs 16 residues.

For this clone: The CDR3 is cut off 3 residues early in the read; its end comes from the germline J gene. V and J are TRBV5-5 and TRBJ2-7, with D possibly TRBD1 on 5 matching bases. Deletions cut 2 bases from V and 2 bases from J, with 14 bases between. This CDR3 has 15 amino acids. Germline V gene sequence: CDR1 SGHKS, CDR2 YYEKEE (reference sequence). The CDR3 spells CASSFRQKATYEQYF. Partial CDR3 DNA: TGTGCCAGCAGCTTTCGACAGAAAGCTACCTACGAG.

On this clone itself: The CDR3 extends 3 residues past the end of the read, so its final part is completed from the germline J gene. The rearrangement links TRBV18 to TRBJ1-1; D perhaps matches TRBD1 (6 bases). CDR1 and CDR2 from the germline V gene are KGHSH and LQKENI. The CDR3 totals 15 residues. The ends were cut back, 4 bases at V and 2 bases at J, with 14 bases in the middle. Partial CDR3 DNA: TGTGCCAGCTCACAGAACAGGGTCCTTAACACTGAA. Protein product: CASSQNRVLNTE. The full-length CDR3 reads as CASSQNRVLNTEAFF.

In regard to this clone: The CDR3 is cut off 3 residues early in the read; its end comes from the germline J gene. This chain uses TRBV6-1 with TRBJ1-1; D unresolved. CDR3 length equals 15 residues. The V end was cut by 2 bases, the J end by 4 bases, with 14 bases between. The V gene's germline CDR1 is MNHNS and CDR2 SASEGT. The CDR3 here is CASSERVVPGTEAFF. CDR3 DNA, as far as it was read: TGTGCCAGCAGTGAACGGGTGGTACCCGGCACTGAA.

Points on this clone: The read terminates 3 residues ahead of where the CDR3 ends, so the germline J gene completes it. This chain links TRBV6-1 with TRBJ2-5; 8 bases align to TRBD1. The germline gives CDR1 MNHNS, CDR2 SASEGT. J lost 3 bases, V lost 4 bases, and 4 bases had no gene match. The CDR3 has 14 residues. The sequenced part of the CDR3 DNA is TGTGCCAGCAGTGTACAGGGGGGAAAAGAGACC. It yields the protein CASSVQGGKET. The whole CDR3 protein is CASSVQGGKETQYF.

Remarks on this clone: The read stops 3 residues short of the end of the CDR3; the missing end is completed from the germline J gene. The gene calls are TRBV19 and TRBJ2-4; D ambiguous. Per the germline V gene, CDR1 is LNHDA and CDR2 is SQIVND (reference sequence). This CDR3 spans 14 amino acids. CDR3 DNA (partial): TGTGCCAGTAGTATTTTCTCCGAGAACTATGGT. Residues: CASSIFSENYG. The complete CDR3 protein is CASSIFSENYGQYF.

As regards this clone: With the read ending 3 residues before the CDR3 end, the germline J gene is used to fill in that end. The rearrangement links TRBV5-1 to TRBJ1-2, with TRBD1 identical over 7 bases. V lost 4 bases to trimming and J lost 7 bases; unmatched junction nucleotides: 1. CDR1 is SGHRS and CDR2 is YFSETQ in the germline V gene. The CDR3 loop spans 11 amino acids. The CDR3 DNA, read in part, is TGCGCCAGCAGCGGGGACAGTGGC. The encoded protein is CASSGDSG. In full, the CDR3 is CASSGDSGYTF.

Comment on this clone: The read is 3 residues too short to cover the CDR3 end, so that end is filled in from the germline J gene. The chain combines TRBV9 with TRBJ1-6; 7 bases line up with TRBD1. Losses at the gene ends were 6 bases for V and 4 bases for J; bases not matched to a gene: 7. Per germline, CDR1 SGDLS and CDR2 YYNGEE. The CDR3 has 15 residues. The CDR3 loop reads CASKGGLGYNSPLHF. The sequenced CDR3 bases are TGTGCCAGCAAAGGGGGCTTGGGTTATAATTCACCC.

In regard to this clone: Read coverage stops 3 residues before the CDR3 terminus; the germline J gene supplies the remainder. The chain uses TRBV13 and TRBJ2-3; TRBD2 aligns across 13 bases. The CDR3 loop spans 15 amino acids. Germline trimming cut 5 bases from V and 3 bases from J; bases unmatched to any gene: 2. Germline V gene data show CDR1 as PRHDT and CDR2 as FYEKMQ (reference sequence). CDR3 DNA (partial): TGTGCCAGCAGCCGGACTAGCGGGAGTACAGATACG. Translated, it gives CASSRTSGSTDT. The whole CDR3 is CASSRTSGSTDTQYF.

Worth noting for this clone: The CDR3 end lies 3 residues beyond the end of the read and is filled in from the germline J gene. The chain carries TRBV6-2 or TRBV6-3 and TRBJ1-2, with 9 positions matching TRBD1. Germline V lookup: CDR1 MNHEY, CDR2 SVGEGT. The CDR3 covers 14 residues. Partial CDR3 DNA: TGTGCCAGCAGCTCGACAGGGGGTTCCGGCGGC. This translates into CASSSTGGSGG. The whole CDR3 region reads CASSSTGGSGGYTF.

Comments on this clone: With the read ending 3 residues before the CDR3 end, the germline J gene is used to fill in that end. V gene TRBV5-1 combines with J gene TRBJ2-5; D is undetermined. The CDR3 contains 14 residues. Trimming took 0 bases from V and 2 from J, leaving 8 bases between them. CDR1 is SGHRS and CDR2 is YFSETQ in the germline V gene. The part of the CDR3 DNA that was read is TGCGCCAGCAGCTTGGGGGCCGGACAAGAGACC. Encoded protein: CASSLGAGQET. The whole CDR3 protein is CASSLGAGQETQYF. Complete variable domain (other parts from reference TRBV5-1 and TRBJ2-5): KAGVTQTPRYLIKTRGQQVTLSCSPISGHRSVSWYQQTPGQGLQFLFEYFSETQRNKGNFPGRFSGRQFSNSRSEMNVSTLELGDSALYLCASSLGAGQETQYFGPGTRLLVL.

Comments on this clone: The read ends 3 residues before the CDR3 terminus; that terminus is restored from the germline J gene. The chain uses TRBV5-1 and TRBJ1-3; TRBD1 aligns across 7 bases. Per the germline V gene, CDR1 is SGHRS and CDR2 is YFSETQ. V lost 2 bases and J lost 3; bases outside the gene matches: 11. CDR3 length equals 17 residues. The CDR3 DNA, read in part, is TGCGCCAGCAGCTTCTCAGGCGTGCAGGGGGTTGGAAACACC. Translated, it gives CASSFSGVQGVGNT. The entire CDR3 sequence reads CASSFSGVQGVGNTIYF.

Remarks on this clone: With the read ending 3 residues before the CDR3 end, the germline J gene is used to fill in that end. The chain links TRBV7-7 to TRBJ2-2, with D uncertain. Trimming removed 5 bases from V and 6 bases from J, with 10 bases in between. This CDR3 spans 13 amino acids. CDR1 and CDR2 from the germline V gene are SSHAT and FNYEAQ (reference sequence). The CDR3 DNA, read in part, is TGTGCCAGCAGCCCGCGCGTGTCCGGGGAG. As protein: CASSPRVSGE. The complete CDR3 reads CASSPRVSGELFF.